This TCR beta chain comes out of a study of CD8 T cells in Susac syndrome. The RNA, about 0.5 to 1 ug, was put through reverse transcription using random hexamers. The TCR beta CDR3 was amplified by immunoSEQ multiplex PCR across 54 Vbeta, 13 Jbeta. TCRdb processed the immunoSEQ multiplex PCR reads anew with MiXCR; each CDR3 protein has one entry. The table lists about 150,000 distinct CDR3 sequences, 94% of them singletons, with about 0.19% in the top ten. In germline, CDR1 is LNHNV, CDR2 YYDKDF (reference sequence). The CDR3 is 14 residues long. V shed 5 bases and J shed 0 bases, with 11 bases lying between them.

This rearrangement joins TRBV15 to TRBJ2-7, with D possibly being TRBD1 (5 bases). This TCR came from a human donor with multiple sclerosis. The sequenced sample was CD8+ T cells from PBMCs. CDR3 protein: CATSGATSSYEQYF. The CDR3 coding sequence is TGTGCCACCAGCGGGGCGACAAGCTCCTACGAGCAGTACTTC. Looking up the rest from reference TRBV15 and TRBJ2-7 gives the full variable domain: DAMVIQNPRYQVTQFGKPVTLSCSQTLNHNVMYWYQQKSSQAPKLLFHYYDKDFNNEADTPDNFQSRRPNTSFCFLDIRSPGLGDTAMYLCATSGATSSYEQYFGPGTRLTVT.